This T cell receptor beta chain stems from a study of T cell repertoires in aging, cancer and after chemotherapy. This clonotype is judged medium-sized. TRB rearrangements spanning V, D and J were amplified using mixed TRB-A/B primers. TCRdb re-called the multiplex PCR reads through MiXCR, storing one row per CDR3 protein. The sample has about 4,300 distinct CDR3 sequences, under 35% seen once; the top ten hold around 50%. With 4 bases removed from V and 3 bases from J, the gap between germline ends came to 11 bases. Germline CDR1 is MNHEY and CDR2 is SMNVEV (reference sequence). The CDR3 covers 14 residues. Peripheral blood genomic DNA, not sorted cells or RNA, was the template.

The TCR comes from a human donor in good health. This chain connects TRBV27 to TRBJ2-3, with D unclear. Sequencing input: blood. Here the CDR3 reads CASSYDLMTDTQYF. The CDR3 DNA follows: TGTGCCAGCAGTTACGACCTGATGACAGATACGCAGTATTTT.